This TCR beta chain was recovered during a study of shared clonotypes between healthy human individuals. The authors split each subset's genomic DNA evenly across several immunoSEQ plates. Profiled with immunoSEQ multiplex PCR; TCRdb holds only in-frame clones, not every one. Altogether some 500,000 clones are present, 95% to 97% being singletons, with the ten largest covering less than 0.06%. CD4+ cells yielded CD45RA+ naive and CD45RA-negative memory subsets. Of note for this clone: Antigen unknown.

This CDR3 has 13 residues. Between the trimmed V and J ends, which lost 6 bases and 2 bases, there was a span of 11 bases. Germline V CDR1 and CDR2: MDHEN, SYDVKM. Regarding the study as a whole: Generally, naive subsets (rather than memory subsets) showed larger estimated richness.

Sequencing was performed on naive CD4+ T cells sorted from blood. Subset reported: CD45RA+ positively selected. The chain combines TRBV28 with TRBJ2-7, with D hard to call. The source is a woman aged 25 to 45 in good health. For the CDR3, the DNA is TGTGCCAGCAGCAACTCGGGTCCCTACGAGCAGTACTTC. This codes for CASSNSGPYEQYF.